This entry describes one TCR beta chain. The record originates from a study of cytomegalovirus exposure and HLA in healthy donors. At the level of the study: HLA-typed donors were the source of about 85 million unique TCRs, which an early data release held.

The study ran its PCR with 60 Vbeta and 13 Jbeta primers. The protocol was immunoSEQ multiplex PCR, while the TCRdb copy is restricted to in-frame clones and leaves out a portion. The table for this sample gives tens of thousands of clones. CDR1 and CDR2 from the germline V gene are SGHTS and YDEGEE. This CDR3 spans 16 amino acids. V lost 3 bases and J 1 base, leaving 17 bases between the germline ends. The chain links TRBV5-8 to TRBJ2-7, with a possible D match to TRBD1 (5 bases). The receptor comes from a man aged 25 to 40 in good health and CMV-seronegative. Specimen: PBMCs. The CDR3 nucleotides read TGTGCCAGCAGCTCCCACCTCAGGGTAATGTCCTACGAGCAGTACTTC. Protein: CASSSHLRVMSYEQYF.